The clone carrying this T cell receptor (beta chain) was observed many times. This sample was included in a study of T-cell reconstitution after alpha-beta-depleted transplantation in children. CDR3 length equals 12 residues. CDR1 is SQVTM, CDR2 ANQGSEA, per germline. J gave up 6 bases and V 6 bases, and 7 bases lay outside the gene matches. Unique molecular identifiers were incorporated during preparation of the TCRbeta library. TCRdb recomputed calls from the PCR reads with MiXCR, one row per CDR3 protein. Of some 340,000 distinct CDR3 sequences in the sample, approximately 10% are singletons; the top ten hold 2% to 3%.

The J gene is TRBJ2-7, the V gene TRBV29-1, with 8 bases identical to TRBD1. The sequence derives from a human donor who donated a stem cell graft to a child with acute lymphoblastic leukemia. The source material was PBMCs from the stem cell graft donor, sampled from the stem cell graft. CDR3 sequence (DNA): TGCAGCGTCCCCGACAGGGGATGCGAGCAGTACTTC. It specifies CSVPDRGCEQYF.